Each of the 12 T cell receptor beta chains below was sequenced from the same sample in a study of blood T cells in healthy people across ages (dated by TCRdb to between 2014 and 2017). The method was 5' RACE. Sequencing used an Illumina HiSeq 2500. A second PCR of about 6 to 11 cycles was performed with a sample-barcoded 5' primer and a J-beta primer mix. TCRdb cleaned the public reads at Q25 with fastp, built clones with MiXCR and kept in-frame beta chains. Identical CDR3 protein sequences are pooled into one entry, listed with their most common genes and DNA. The sample profile shows some 800,000 distinct CDR3 sequences; under 45% of them were found once. Approximately 19% of the sample is held by the ten biggest clonotypes. Input material: blood. The receptor set was obtained from a man between 60 and 75 years old in good health.

In this sample, this clonotype turned up many times. The gene calls are TRBV20-1 and TRBJ2-5; TRBD2 matches 11 bases. With V trimmed by 3 bases and J by 11 bases, 11 bases remained unmatched. The CDR3 is made up of 14 amino acids. The germline gives CDR1 DFQATT, CDR2 SNEGSKA (reference sequence). This CDR3 reads CSASLLAGAGEQYF. CDR3 nucleotides: TGCAGTGCTAGCCTACTAGCGGGGGCGGGTGAGCAGTACTTC.

On this clonotype itself: One junction end does not reproduce the germline sequence, and a read error may be involved. This chain connects TRBV7-3 to TRBJ2-1; 7 bases match TRBD1. The CDR3 extends over 15 amino acids. Looked up from germline, CDR1 is SGHTA and CDR2 is FQGTGA. CDR3 region: CASSQEGAYYNKQFF. For the CDR3, the DNA is TGTGCCAGCAGCCAAGAGGGGGCCTACTACAATAAGCAGTTCTTC.

This chain joins TRBV20-1 and TRBJ2-7, with TRBD2 matching over 7 bases. The CDR3 loop spans 14 amino acids. V shed 2 bases and J 3 bases; nucleotides not matched to a gene: 7. The germline gives CDR1 DFQATT, CDR2 SNEGSKA (reference sequence). The CDR3 protein is CSARLADQVYEQYF. Written as DNA, the CDR3 is TGCAGTGCTAGACTAGCGGACCAGGTCTACGAGCAGTACTTC.

This clonotype was counted a few times. The chain combines TRBV7-2 with TRBJ2-5; 7 nucleotides match TRBD1. Germline V gene sequence: CDR1 SGHTA, CDR2 FQGNSA. The CDR3 is 13 amino acids. V gave up 3 bases and J gave up 11 bases; unmatched junction bases: 9. The CDR3 nucleotides read TGTGCCAGCAGCTTGCAGACAGGGTGGGAGCAGTACTTC. It translates to CASSLQTGWEQYF.

This sequence joins TRBV5-1 and TRBJ2-4; D is ambiguous. The end of the DNA is better explained by TRBJ2-7, so the J call may be wrong. Per germline, CDR1 SGHRS and CDR2 YFSETQ. The CDR3 sequence is 12 residues long. CDR3 residues: CASSPEGREQYF. CDR3 DNA: TGCGCCAGCAGCCCCGAAGGGCGCGAGCAGTACTTC.

The chain joins TRBV20-1 to TRBJ2-5; D not certain. The germline gives CDR1 DFQATT, CDR2 SNEGSKA (reference sequence). The CDR3 extends over 12 amino acids. V was trimmed by 6 bases and J by 5 bases, leaving 13 bases between them. In DNA form, the CDR3 reads TGCAGTGCCGCCACCGACGAGGAGACCCAGTACTTC. Its protein is CSAATDEETQYF.

This clonotype has a handful of counts. This chain uses TRBV9 with TRBJ2-5; D remains ambiguous. The CDR3 spans 15 residues. In germline, CDR1 is SGDLS, CDR2 YYNGEE. The V and J ends lost 4 bases and 5 bases respectively, with 18 bases between them. In DNA form, the CDR3 reads TGTGCCAGCAGCCCCTCGACTCCCCGTCACGAGACCCAGTACTTC. Protein: CASSPSTPRHETQYF.

The CDR3 reads CASRTGDTDTQYF. The DNA for the CDR3 is TGCGCCAGCCGGACAGGGGACACAGATACGCAGTATTTT. The genes are TRBV5-1 and TRBJ2-3; 9 positions match TRBD1. The CDR3 runs 13 residues. V was pared by 7 bases and J by 2 bases, with 2 bases of the junction left unmatched. Germline V CDR1 and CDR2: SGHRS, YFSETQ.

This clonotype has only a few counts. The CDR3 here is CASSPPTNEQFF. DNA of the CDR3: TGTGCCAGCAGCCCACCAACGAATGAGCAGTTCTTC. The rearrangement links TRBV7-9 to TRBJ2-1; D unclear. Per the germline V gene, CDR1 is SEHNR and CDR2 is FQNEAQ (reference sequence). CDR3 length: 12 amino acids. Trimming removed 5 bases at V and 7 bases at J, with 9 bases between.

In its sample, this clonotype was seen a few times. The J gene is TRBJ2-3, the V gene TRBV7-3, with TRBD2 matching over 11 bases. Unmatched junction bases numbered 10, after V lost 6 bases and J lost 5 bases. Germline V gene lookup returns CDR1 SGHTA and CDR2 FQGTGA. This CDR3 contains 16 residues. The CDR3 here is CASSISGGAFEDTQYF. CDR3 DNA sequence: TGTGCCAGCAGTATTAGCGGGGGGGCTTTTGAAGATACGCAGTATTTT.

This clonotype was seen a few times. The J gene is TRBJ2-1, the V gene TRBV20-1, with TRBD2 identical over 10 bases. There are 12 residues in the CDR3. With 6 bases clipped from V and 9 bases from J, the junction kept 5 bases outside the gene matches. CDR1 is DFQATT, CDR2 SNEGSKA, per germline (reference sequence). The CDR3 is CSAKRGGCEQFF. The CDR3 DNA is TGCAGTGCCAAGCGGGGGGGCTGTGAGCAGTTCTTC.

This clonotype showed up just a few times. The chain uses TRBV6-2 or TRBV6-3 and TRBJ2-5; TRBD1 is a possible D gene (6 bases). Germline-derived CDR1 and CDR2 are MNHEY and SVGEGT. The CDR3 loop spans 14 amino acids. V gave up 6 bases and J gave up 1 base, with 12 bases separating them. The CDR3 sequence: CASSSGQPQETQYF. CDR3 coding DNA: TGTGCCAGCAGCTCTGGACAGCCCCAAGAGACCCAGTACTTC.